The 21 T cell receptor beta chains reported below all come from one sample, sequenced in a study of cytomegalovirus exposure and HLA in healthy donors. In the PCR, 60 Vbeta and 13 Jbeta primers were used. The data were produced by immunoSEQ multiplex PCR, yet TCRdb's version contains in-frame clones alone and is incomplete. The table lists some 160,000 clones, about 72% of them singletons. The sample consisted of PBMCs. The source is a man over 45 in good health and CMV-seropositive.

The chain employs TRBV10-1 and TRBJ2-3; 15 bases are shared with TRBD2. This CDR3 comprises 17 residues. Looked up from germline, CDR1 is WNHNN and CDR2 is SYGVQD (reference sequence). V gave up 3 bases and J gave up 0 bases; unmatched junction bases: 1. CDR3 protein: CASSEGLAGGSTDTQYF. The CDR3 bases are TGCGCCAGCAGTGAAGGACTAGCGGGGGGGAGCACAGATACGCAGTATTTT.

The CDR3 spells CASSLGEAGGPREQYF. CDR3 in DNA: TGTGCCAGCAGCTTGGGGGAAGCGGGGGGGCCGCGGGAGCAGTACTTC. The chain links TRBV5-4 to TRBJ2-7; 10 bases agree with TRBD2. After removal of 0 bases from V and 7 bases from J, the junction contained 10 bases not matched to a gene. The germline CDR1 and CDR2 sequences are SGHNT and YYREEE (reference sequence). The CDR3 sequence is 16 residues long.

As regards this clone: At one boundary the junction diverges from the germline segment, which might be a read error. V gene TRBV4-1 combines with J gene TRBJ1-3; perhaps TRBD1 as D (5 bases). Germline V CDR1 and CDR2: MGHRA, YSYEKL. The CDR3 has 18 residues. The CDR3 sequence is CASSQGLVRGPSGNTIYF. The CDR3 DNA is TGCGCCAGCAGCCAAGGACTTGTAAGGGGTCCCTCTGGAAACACTATATATTTT.

This sequence joins TRBV29-1 and TRBJ1-1, with 7 bases that match TRBD1. CDR1 and CDR2 from the germline V gene are SQVTM and ANQGSEA. The CDR3 spans 12 residues. J gave up 5 bases and V 6 bases, and 6 bases lay outside the gene matches. CDR3 coding DNA: TGCAGCGTACAGGGGAAGGAAACTGAAGCTTTCTTT. This encodes CSVQGKETEAFF.

The chain uses TRBV5-5 and TRBJ2-2; 9 bases map to TRBD1. Per germline, CDR1 SGHKS and CDR2 YYEKEE (reference sequence). The CDR3 is 15 residues long. V dropped 4 bases and J dropped 8; count of bases not matched to a gene: 9. As DNA, the CDR3 is TGTGCCAGCAGCCCGGGACAGGGCGAGGAGGGGGAGCTGTTTTTT. It encodes CASSPGQGEEGELFF.

This clone is a singleton in its sample. J is TRBJ1-1 and V is TRBV7-3, with D possibly matching TRBD1 (6 bases). Germline V gene sequence: CDR1 SGHTA, CDR2 FQGTGA. Trimming took 3 bases from V and 5 from J, leaving 10 bases between them. There are 13 residues in the CDR3. CDR3 sequence reads: CASSFDRLTEAFF. The CDR3 DNA reads TGTGCCAGCAGCTTCGACAGGCTTACTGAAGCTTTCTTT.

This clone was seen a handful of times. The V gene is TRBV9, the J gene TRBJ1-3; unclear D gene. V was shortened by 3 bases and J by 0 bases, with 7 bases between the two germline ends. Germline-derived CDR1 and CDR2 are SGDLS and YYNGEE. The CDR3 is made up of 14 amino acids. Written as DNA, the CDR3 is TGTGCCAGCAGCGCCCTAGACTCTGGAAACACCATATATTTT. The encoded protein is CASSALDSGNTIYF.

The V gene is TRBV4-2, the J gene TRBJ2-7; 11 nucleotides align to TRBD1. J gave up 1 base and V 4 bases, and 9 bases lay outside the gene matches. Germline loops: CDR1 LGHNA, CDR2 YNFKEQ. The CDR3 length is 17 residues. The CDR3 sequence is CASSPYSGQGGSYEQYF. CDR3 bases: TGTGCCAGCAGCCCATATTCGGGACAGGGGGGATCCTACGAGCAGTACTTC.

In its sample, this clone was seen a few times. The same CDR3 is also encoded by other DNA sequences in this sample. V gene TRBV11-1 combines with J gene TRBJ2-7; a possible D gene is TRBD1 (6 bases). Germline CDR1 and CDR2: SGHAT and FQDESV (reference sequence). The CDR3 runs 15 residues. Trimming shortened V by 5 bases and J by 0 bases, and 14 bases separated the two germline ends. CDR3 sequence: CASSRYGQSSYEQYF. The CDR3 DNA sequence: TGTGCCAGCAGCCGCTACGGACAGAGCTCCTACGAGCAGTACTTC.

The chain couples TRBV18 to TRBJ2-3; the match to TRBD2 covers 12 bases. The CDR3 sequence is 18 residues long. The V segment lost 6 bases and the J segment 0 bases; nucleotides outside the gene matches: 10. Germline values: CDR1 KGHSH, CDR2 LQKENI. CDR3 residues: CASSRTTSGGLSTDTQYF. CDR3 nucleotide sequence: TGTGCCAGCTCCCGTACGACTAGCGGGGGCCTCAGCACAGATACGCAGTATTTT.

The chain combines TRBV28 with TRBJ1-2, with D uncertain. The ends were cut back, 3 bases at V and 3 bases at J, with 17 bases in the middle. Germline V gives CDR1 MDHEN, CDR2 SYDVKM. The CDR3 sequence is 16 residues long. This CDR3 reads CASSLKAGKWDYGYTF. The CDR3 DNA reads as TGTGCCAGCAGTTTGAAAGCGGGGAAGTGGGACTATGGCTACACCTTC.

The sample holds a few counts of this clone. The gene calls are TRBV15 and TRBJ2-7; no definite D call. The CDR3 is 15 amino acids. Trimming removed 0 bases at V and 3 bases at J, with 12 bases between. Germline V gene sequence: CDR1 LNHNV, CDR2 YYDKDF (reference sequence). The CDR3 DNA sequence: TGTGCCACCAGCAGAGAGGCCCGCGGAAACTACGAGCAGTACTTC. Residues: CATSREARGNYEQYF.

The V and J genes are TRBV14 and TRBJ2-1; 7 nucleotides agree with TRBD1. J was trimmed by 4 bases and V by 3 bases; bases with no gene match: 9. The CDR3 runs 16 residues. Germline V lookup: CDR1 SGHDN, CDR2 FVKESK. The CDR3 reads CASSHRQGLLYNEQFF. DNA of the CDR3: TGTGCCAGCAGCCATCGACAGGGCCTCCTGTACAATGAGCAGTTCTTC.

The CDR3 here is CASSLQTGTGAEKLFF. CDR3 nucleotides: TGTGCCAGCAGCCTACAGACGGGGACAGGGGCTGAAAAACTGTTTTTT. The chain is built from TRBV7-2 and TRBJ1-4, with 10 bases that match TRBD1. The CDR3 runs to 16 residues. Germline values: CDR1 SGHTA, CDR2 FQGNSA. V gave up 5 bases and J gave up 7 bases; unmatched junction bases: 10.

This chain links TRBV6-4 with TRBJ2-1; 12 bases map to TRBD2. The germline gives CDR1 MRHNA, CDR2 SNTAGT. Trimming removed 5 bases from V and 6 bases from J; junction bases left unmatched: 5. The CDR3 sequence is 15 residues long. In DNA form, the CDR3 reads TGTGCCAGCAGTCGTCTAGCGGGGGGGCCCAATGAGCAGTTCTTC. It translates to CASSRLAGGPNEQFF.

The chain links TRBV5-4 to TRBJ1-1; D perhaps matches TRBD1 (5 bases). This CDR3 is 17 amino acids long. From germline, CDR1 is SGHNT and CDR2 YYREEE (reference sequence). The ends were cut back, 0 bases at V and 1 base at J, with 16 bases in the middle. CDR3 DNA: TGTGCCAGCAGCTTGGCCTTGGGGGGTTGGCCGAACACTGAAGCTTTCTTT. Translated, it gives CASSLALGGWPNTEAFF.

V usage is TRBV27 and J usage is TRBJ2-3, with 10 bases that match TRBD2. The CDR3 sequence is 16 residues long. CDR1 MNHEY and CDR2 SMNVEV come from the germline V gene (reference sequence). V lost 5 bases and J lost 4; bases outside the gene matches: 9. CDR3 sequence (DNA): TGTGCCAGCAGTGCCCTCCGACTAGCGGGCCCAGATACGCAGTATTTT. It encodes CASSALRLAGPDTQYF.

The chain joins TRBV7-2 to TRBJ1-4; 7 bases match TRBD1. This CDR3 spans 14 amino acids. The germline CDR1 and CDR2 sequences are SGHTA and FQGNSA. V trimming: 6 bases; J trimming: 4 bases; junction bases outside the gene matches: 5. This chain's CDR3 is CASRPGTVNEKLFF. The CDR3 DNA sequence: TGTGCCAGCAGGCCCGGGACAGTTAATGAAAAACTGTTTTTT.

The chain uses TRBV5-4 and TRBJ1-3, with TRBD1 matching 7 bases. CDR1 SGHNT and CDR2 YYREEE come from the germline V gene (reference sequence). The junction had 3 bases not matched to a gene; V was cut back by 4 bases and J by 2 bases. CDR3 size: 14 residues. The CDR3 DNA follows: TGTGCCAGCAGCCTGACAGGGACTGGAAACACCATATATTTT. Protein: CASSLTGTGNTIYF.

This clone was observed a single time. The chain carries TRBV9 and TRBJ2-1, with D unclear. Per the germline V gene, CDR1 is SGDLS and CDR2 is YYNGEE. V was trimmed by 4 bases and J by 5 bases, leaving 7 bases between them. This CDR3 is built from 12 residues. DNA of the CDR3: TGTGCCAGCAGCAAACACAACAATGAGCAGTTCTTC. This gives the protein CASSKHNNEQFF.

This chain uses TRBV9 with TRBJ1-3; 8 bases match TRBD1. CDR3 length: 16 amino acids. Per germline, CDR1 SGDLS and CDR2 YYNGEE. The J segment lost 2 bases and the V segment lost 3 bases, leaving 7 bases of the junction unmatched. The CDR3 sequence: CASSAGQGLAGNTIYF. In nucleotides, the CDR3 is TGTGCCAGCAGCGCCGGACAGGGTTTGGCTGGAAACACCATATATTTT.